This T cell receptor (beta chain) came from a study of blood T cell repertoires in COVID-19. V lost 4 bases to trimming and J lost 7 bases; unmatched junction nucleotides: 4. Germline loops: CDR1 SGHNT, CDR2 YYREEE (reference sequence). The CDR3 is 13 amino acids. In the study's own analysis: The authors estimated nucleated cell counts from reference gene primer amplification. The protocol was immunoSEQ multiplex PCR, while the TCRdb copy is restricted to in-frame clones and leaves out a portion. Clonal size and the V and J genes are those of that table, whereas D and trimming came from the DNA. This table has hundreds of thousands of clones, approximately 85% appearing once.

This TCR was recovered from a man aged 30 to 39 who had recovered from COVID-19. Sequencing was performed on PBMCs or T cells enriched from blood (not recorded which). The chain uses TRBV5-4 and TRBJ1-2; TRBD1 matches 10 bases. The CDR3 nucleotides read TGTGCCAGCAGCCTCCGGGACAGGGGTGGCTACACCTTC. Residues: CASSLRDRGGYTF.